The clone carrying this T cell receptor beta chain has a single count. Antigen unknown. Naive CD8 cells lacked CD45RO, underwent positive selection for CCR7 and left out terminally differentiated effector memory CD45RA+ cells. Germline V gene data show CDR1 as SGHAT and CDR2 as FQNNGV. The CDR3 has 14 amino acids. The junction had 6 bases not matched to a gene; V was cut back by 2 bases and J by 6 bases. The data were produced by immunoSEQ multiplex PCR, yet TCRdb's version contains in-frame clones alone and is incomplete. The sample has hundreds of thousands of clones; approximately 96% are singletons. The data belong to a study of shared clonotypes between healthy human individuals. On the study more broadly: A donor's plate count was three for CD4 naive and three for CD4 memory; CD8 naive had two and CD8 memory one.

Notes on the study in general: Large depth notwithstanding, sorted-subset sequencing proved incomplete by rarefaction.

V is TRBV11-2 and J is TRBJ2-7; 8 positions match TRBD1. This receptor was taken from a woman aged 25 to 39 in good health. Sequencing input: naive CD8+ T cells sorted from blood. CDR3 sequence (DNA): TGTGCCAGCAGCTTAAACCCCAGGGGGCGCGAGCAGTACTTC. This gives the protein CASSLNPRGREQYF.